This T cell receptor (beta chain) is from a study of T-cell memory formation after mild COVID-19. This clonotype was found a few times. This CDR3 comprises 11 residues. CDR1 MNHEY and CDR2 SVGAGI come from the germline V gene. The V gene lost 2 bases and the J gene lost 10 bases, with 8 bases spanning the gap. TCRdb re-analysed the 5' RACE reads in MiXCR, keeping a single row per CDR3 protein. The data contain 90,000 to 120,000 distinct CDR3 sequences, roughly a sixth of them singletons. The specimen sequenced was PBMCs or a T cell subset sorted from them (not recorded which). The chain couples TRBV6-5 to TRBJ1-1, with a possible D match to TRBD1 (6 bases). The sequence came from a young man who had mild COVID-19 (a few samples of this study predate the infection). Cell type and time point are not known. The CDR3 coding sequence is TGTGCCAGCAGTTACGCAGGGGTAGCTTTCTTT. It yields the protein CASSYAGVAFF.